Presented here are 28 T cell receptor beta chains from one specimen sequenced in a study of blood T cell repertoires in COVID-19. Some clones are missing from TCRdb's copy, which holds only in-frame ones; the method was immunoSEQ multiplex PCR. The table shows 200,000 to 300,000 clones, with about 87% occurring only once. The sample taken for sequencing was PBMCs or T cells enriched from blood (not recorded which). The source of these receptors is a woman between 35 and 50 years old with acute COVID-19.

The chain combines TRBV9 with TRBJ2-3; 10 bases map to TRBD2. The length of the CDR3 is 18 residues. The junction had 12 bases not matched to a gene; V was cut back by 0 bases and J by 5 bases. Germline CDR1 SGDLS, CDR2 YYNGEE. The CDR3 region is CASSVGLAGDPGGDTQYF. CDR3 bases: TGTGCCAGCAGCGTAGGGCTAGCGGGAGACCCGGGGGGAGATACGCAGTATTTT.

This chain links TRBV9 with TRBJ1-2; unclear D gene. The CDR3 extends over 15 amino acids. The V end was cut by 0 bases, the J end by 4 bases, with 13 bases between. CDR1 SGDLS and CDR2 YYNGEE come from the germline V gene. For the CDR3, the DNA is TGTGCCAGCAGCGTAGTTCCTTCCGGGGTCTATGGCTACACCTTC. This translates into CASSVVPSGVYGYTF.

In nucleotides, the CDR3 is TGTGCCACCAGCAGAGGGGGGCAGAACTATGGCTACACCTTC. Translated: CATSRGGQNYGYTF. The V and J genes are TRBV15 and TRBJ1-2; D possibly corresponds to TRBD1 (6 bases). CDR1 LNHNV and CDR2 YYDKDF come from the germline V gene (reference sequence). With 1 base removed from V and 2 bases from J, the gap between germline ends came to 8 bases. The CDR3 spans 14 residues.

The CDR3 loop reads CASSPYRVADTEAFF. The CDR3 region has the DNA TGTGCCAGCAGCCCGTACAGGGTTGCGGACACTGAAGCTTTCTTT. The chain couples TRBV2 to TRBJ1-1; possible D gene TRBD1, 6 bases. Germline V gene sequence: CDR1 SNHLY, CDR2 FYNNEI. The CDR3 is made up of 15 amino acids. V dropped 6 bases and J dropped 3 bases, with 17 bases sitting between them.

In this sample, this clone turned up a few times. This chain links TRBV6-5 with TRBJ1-1; D is unresolved. The CDR3 spans 13 residues. Germline V CDR1 and CDR2: MNHEY, SVGAGI. The V end lost 5 bases, the J end lost 4 bases, and 11 bases lay between the germline ends. CDR3 in DNA: TGTGCCAGCAGTCGGACGGAGGGCACTGAAGCTTTCTTT. Its protein is CASSRTEGTEAFF.

Remarks on this clone: Additional DNA sequences in this sample encode the identical CDR3. The gene calls are TRBV5-1 and TRBJ1-3; TRBD1 is a possible D gene (6 bases). The germline V gene has CDR1 SGHRS and CDR2 YFSETQ. Trimming cost V 0 bases and J 1 base, with 8 bases left between them. The CDR3 totals 15 residues. The CDR3 region is CASSLGTASGNTIYF. CDR3 sequence (DNA): TGCGCCAGCAGCTTGGGGACAGCTTCTGGAAACACCATATATTTT. Based on the CDR3 plus reference TRBV5-1 and TRBJ1-3, the full variable domain is KAGVTQTPRYLIKTRGQQVTLSCSPISGHRSVSWYQQTPGQGLQFLFEYFSETQRNKGNFPGRFSGRQFSNSRSEMNVSTLELGDSALYLCASSLGTASGNTIYFGEGSWLTVV.

This chain links TRBV5-1 with TRBJ1-1; 7 bases agree with TRBD1. This CDR3 comprises 14 residues. Trimming cost V 5 bases and J 1 base; bases outside gene matches: 5. The germline V gene has CDR1 SGHRS and CDR2 YFSETQ. In nucleotides, the CDR3 is TGCGCCAGCAGTGAGGGGGCCGGGAACACTGAAGCTTTCTTT. This sequence encodes CASSEGAGNTEAFF.

This chain uses TRBV19 with TRBJ1-1; D remains unclear. The CDR3 runs to 11 residues. V was trimmed by 8 bases and J by 3 bases, leaving 7 bases between them. Germline values: CDR1 LNHDA, CDR2 SQIVND (reference sequence). This CDR3 reads CASLSYTEAFF. The CDR3 nucleotides read TGTGCCAGTCTCTCCTACACTGAAGCTTTCTTT.

The chain uses TRBV5-1 and TRBJ2-7, with D perhaps matching TRBD1 (6 bases). Trimming removed 5 bases at V and 2 bases at J, with 11 bases between. The CDR3 spans 13 residues. From germline, CDR1 is SGHRS and CDR2 YFSETQ. The CDR3 sequence: CASRNQGTYEQYF. The CDR3 DNA reads TGCGCCAGCAGAAACCAGGGGACCTACGAGCAGTACTTC.

The genes are TRBV29-1 and TRBJ2-7; maybe TRBD1 (5 bases). CDR3 length equals 15 residues. In germline, CDR1 is SQVTM, CDR2 ANQGSEA. Between the trimmed V and J ends, which lost 2 bases and 0 bases, there was a span of 14 bases. Here the CDR3 reads CSVESPDISSYEQYF. The CDR3 DNA sequence: TGCAGCGTTGAATCCCCGGACATAAGCTCCTACGAGCAGTACTTC.

As DNA, the CDR3 is TGTGCCAGCAGCCCCCGGGACAGGGTCCTCTCTGGGGCCAACGTCCTGACTTTC. Translating gives CASSPRDRVLSGANVLTF. The J gene is TRBJ2-6, the V gene TRBV3-1 (or the pseudogene TRBV3-2); 9 bases line up with TRBD1. CDR1 is LGHDT, CDR2 YNNKEL, per germline (reference sequence). The CDR3 runs to 18 residues. V lost 4 bases, J lost 0 bases, and 7 bases stayed unmatched.

The chain joins TRBV29-1 to TRBJ1-2, with D unresolved. Deletions cut 6 bases from V and 6 bases from J, with 14 bases between. The CDR3 runs 12 residues. The germline V gene has CDR1 SQVTM and CDR2 ANQGSEA. The CDR3 nucleotides read TGCAGCGTCCCCACTCCGGGGAATGGCTACACCTTC. Translated: CSVPTPGNGYTF.

The rearrangement joins TRBV6-5 to TRBJ2-1, with 7 bases that match TRBD2. The CDR3 has 14 amino acids. J was trimmed by 4 bases and V by 7 bases; bases with no gene match: 7. Per germline, CDR1 MNHEY and CDR2 SVGAGI. The CDR3 protein is CASKRGEAYNEQFF. CDR3 nucleotide sequence: TGTGCCAGCAAACGGGGGGAGGCTTACAATGAGCAGTTCTTC.

This sequence joins TRBV6-5 and TRBJ2-7; D is perhaps TRBD2 (7 bases). Germline CDR1 and CDR2: MNHEY and SVGAGI. The CDR3 has 14 residues. The germline V and J ends were trimmed by 5 bases and 3 bases, with 14 bases remaining between them. The CDR3 sequence: CASSRGGGYYEQYF. CDR3 coding DNA: TGTGCCAGCAGTAGAGGGGGGGGATACTACGAGCAGTACTTC.

This clone was observed a handful of times. Here the CDR3 reads CASSEPSGGASSYEQYF. The CDR3 nucleotides are TGTGCCAGCAGTGAACCTAGCGGGGGGGCATCGTCGTACGAGCAGTACTTC. J is TRBJ2-7 and V is TRBV2, with 12 bases fitting TRBD2. This CDR3 contains 17 residues. Looked up from germline, CDR1 is SNHLY and CDR2 is FYNNEI. Trimming cost V 2 bases and J 4 bases; bases outside gene matches: 9.

The J gene is TRBJ1-2, the V gene TRBV4-2, with TRBD1 identical over 9 bases. Trimming took 4 bases from V and 4 from J; bases not matched to a gene: 4. The CDR3 runs to 14 residues. CDR1 LGHNA and CDR2 YNFKEQ come from the germline V gene. The CDR3 sequence is CASSRGTGPYGYTF. In nucleotides, the CDR3 is TGTGCCAGCAGCCGTGGGACAGGGCCCTATGGCTACACCTTC.

V and J are TRBV11-2 and TRBJ2-7; a weak D match, TRBD1 (6 bases). There are 13 residues in the CDR3. CDR1 is SGHAT and CDR2 is FQNNGV in the germline V gene. V lost 1 base to trimming and J lost 4 bases, with 8 bases between them. As DNA, the CDR3 is TGTGCCAGCAGCTTAGGAGGGGGTTACGAGCAGTACTTC. It encodes CASSLGGGYEQYF.

CDR3 bases: TGTGCCAGCAGCTTAGATTTAGGCAGGGGGTCAAACACTGAAGCTTTCTTT. The encoded protein is CASSLDLGRGSNTEAFF. The chain is built from TRBV7-9 and TRBJ1-1; 7 nucleotides agree with TRBD1. Germline V gene sequence: CDR1 SEHNR, CDR2 FQNEAQ (reference sequence). The CDR3 covers 17 residues. The J segment lost 2 bases and the V segment lost 1 base, leaving 10 bases of the junction unmatched.

The rearrangement joins TRBV3-1 (or the pseudogene TRBV3-2) to TRBJ1-6; the D gene is possibly TRBD1 (6 bases). This CDR3 region has 15 residues. Trimming left V 0 bases short and J 10 bases short, with 13 bases between. Germline lookup yields CDR1 LGHDT and CDR2 YNNKEL (reference sequence). CDR3 in amino acids: CASSQDGGARSPLHF. The CDR3 DNA sequence: TGTGCCAGCAGCCAAGATGGGGGGGCAAGGTCACCCCTCCACTTT.

The chain couples TRBV5-1 to TRBJ1-2; 9 bases map to TRBD1. The germline V gene has CDR1 SGHRS and CDR2 YFSETQ. The CDR3 sequence is 13 residues long. V lost 0 bases, J lost 8 bases, and 2 bases stayed unmatched. CDR3 bases: TGCGCCAGCAGCTTGGGACAGGGGGGCGGCTACACCTTC. This codes for CASSLGQGGGYTF.

This chain uses TRBV28 with TRBJ1-2; 9 bases are shared with TRBD1. CDR1 and CDR2 from the germline V gene are MDHEN and SYDVKM. After removal of 5 bases from V and 4 bases from J, the junction contained 8 bases not matched to a gene. The CDR3 has 15 residues. The CDR3 is CASSPRDRATYGYTF. CDR3 sequence (DNA): TGTGCCAGCAGTCCGCGGGACAGGGCCACCTATGGCTACACCTTC.

V and J are TRBV3-1 (or the pseudogene TRBV3-2) and TRBJ1-4, with TRBD1 as a possible D gene (5 bases). This CDR3 is built from 14 residues. With 8 bases removed from V and 8 bases from J, the gap between germline ends came to 18 bases. Germline V gene data show CDR1 as LGHDT and CDR2 as YNNKEL (reference sequence). The CDR3 nucleotides are TGTGCCAGCTCTGTAGGACATGGTGGGGAAAAACTGTTTTTT. Its protein product is CASSVGHGGEKLFF.

The chain links TRBV7-2 to TRBJ2-3, with 16 positions matching TRBD2. This CDR3 region has 19 residues. Trimming took 5 bases from V and 3 from J; bases not matched to a gene: 11. CDR1 and CDR2 from the germline V gene are SGHTA and FQGNSA. CDR3 DNA: TGTGCCAGCAGCCCTGGGACTAGCGGGAGGGCCCGGCTTACAGATACGCAGTATTTT. Amino acid sequence: CASSPGTSGRARLTDTQYF.

This clone was seen a single time. The V gene is TRBV30, the J gene TRBJ1-5; D gene uncertain. V shed 2 bases and J shed 5 bases, with 10 bases lying between them. The length of the CDR3 is 13 residues. CDR1 and CDR2 from the germline V gene are GTSNPN and SVGIG (reference sequence). For the CDR3, the DNA is TGTGCCTGGAGTCTGACGGGAGATCAGCCCCAGCATTTT. Encoded protein: CAWSLTGDQPQHF.

This chain uses TRBV7-9 with TRBJ2-3; tentatively, D is TRBD2 (6 bases). Germline values: CDR1 SEHNR, CDR2 FQNEAQ (reference sequence). Trimming took off 7 bases at V and 5 bases at J, with 10 bases between the two ends. The CDR3 is 12 residues long. This chain's CDR3 is CASIVGGDTQYF. The CDR3 DNA reads TGTGCCAGCATCGTGGGGGGAGATACGCAGTATTTT.

This chain uses TRBV21-1 with TRBJ2-7; the table gives TRBD2 as D, unverified against the DNA. TRBV21-1 is noted as a pseudogene. The CDR3 is 18 amino acids. The CDR3, as DNA: TGTGCCAGCAGCAAGGGGGGGATAGCGGGAGACAGGCAGGGCGAGCAGTACGTC. It translates to CASSKGGIAGDRQGEQYV.

CDR3 coding DNA: TGTGCCAGCAGCGCCGCGGGGGGGTATCACAATGAGCAGTTCTTC. As protein: CASSAAGGYHNEQFF. The chain employs TRBV9 and TRBJ2-1, with 9 nucleotides matching TRBD2. V shed 3 bases and J 5 bases; nucleotides not matched to a gene: 6. Looked up from germline, CDR1 is SGDLS and CDR2 is YYNGEE. The CDR3 has 15 residues.

V gene TRBV11-2 combines with J gene TRBJ2-7; TRBD2 matches at 11 bases. The V and J ends lost 4 bases and 3 bases, in that order; junction bases with no gene match: 5. The CDR3 is 15 residues long. Germline V lookup: CDR1 SGHAT, CDR2 FQNNGV. CDR3 in DNA: TGTGCCAGCAGCTCCCCCACTAGCGGGGGCTACGAGCAGTACTTC. Translation: CASSSPTSGGYEQYF.